This TCR beta chain was obtained from a study of lymphopenia after photon versus proton radiotherapy. Findings and limits, study-wide: After the lymphocyte nadir, photon-treated repertoires showed oligoclonal expansion, especially of CD8+ Temra cells. Larger post-nadir TCR diversity loss correlated inversely with survival in deceased patients. Under photons, naive T cells and diversity fell while effector/memory populations rose.

This clone was seen more than once but under ten times. The antigen is unknown. The protocol was immunoSEQ multiplex PCR, while the TCRdb copy is restricted to in-frame clones and leaves out a portion. Counted here are roughly 63,000 clones, roughly 83% occurring once; the ten biggest clones make up around 2.1%. The CDR3 runs 16 residues. Trimming cost V 4 bases and J 5 bases; bases outside gene matches: 7. Germline V CDR1 and CDR2: SGHAT, FQNNGV. The source was peripheral blood, collected from a patient treated with proton-based radiotherapy. The chain employs TRBV11-2 and TRBJ2-1; 11 nucleotides agree with TRBD2. The clonotype originates from a man aged 60 to 69 with pancreatic cancer. The CDR3 is CASSSILAGAHNEQFF. In DNA form, the CDR3 reads TGTGCCAGCAGCTCTATACTAGCGGGAGCTCACAATGAGCAGTTCTTC.